This T cell receptor (beta chain) was documented in a study of human T cells and chemical hapten exposure. The V gene's germline CDR1 is MNHEY and CDR2 SVGEGT. Trimming shortened V by 5 bases and J by 1 base, and 15 bases separated the two germline ends. The CDR3 is 17 residues long. Noted time point: healthy volunteer bleed at 6 weeks. Total RNA was extracted from unfractionated whole blood. Each CDR3 protein gets one entry after TCRdb re-called the RACE reads with MiXCR. The table includes some 40,000 distinct CDR3 sequences, 3% to 4.5% detected once. This clonotype came up many times. The clonotype was recovered from a human donor in good health. Some clones in this sample may be carry-over from other donors' samples. The sequencing sample was made of whole blood. This sequence joins TRBV6-2 or TRBV6-3 and TRBJ2-6, with D perhaps TRBD2 (5 bases). The CDR3 region has the DNA TGTGCCAGCAGTCGTCTAGCTACGACTTCTGGGGCCAACGTCCTGACTTTC. This encodes CASSRLATTSGANVLTF.